One and the same sample provided the 10 T cell receptor beta chains below, sequenced in a study of T cell responses to AZD1222 COVID-19 vaccine. Using immunoSEQ multiplex PCR, the repertoire was profiled, and TCRdb retains in-frame clones only, with some absent. The sample records over 100,000 clones, 85% to 90% being singletons. The input for sequencing was peripheral blood, taken on day 0 of AZD1222 vaccination. The receptors stem from an adult in good health.

This clone turned up a few times. This chain joins TRBV12-3 or TRBV12-4 and TRBJ1-2; unclear D gene. V was pared by 3 bases and J by 7 bases, with 12 bases between. The CDR3 is 13 residues long. The CDR3 nucleotides are TGTGCCAGCAGTTTTATTTTCGGTGGTGGCTACACCTTC. This codes for CASSFIFGGGYTF.

V is TRBV5-4 and J is TRBJ2-2; a possible D gene is TRBD1 (6 bases). The germline V gene has CDR1 SGHNT and CDR2 YYREEE (reference sequence). The CDR3 is 17 amino acids. Trimming took off 2 bases at V and 6 bases at J, with 20 bases between the two ends. CDR3 sequence: CASSLEIGRGAAGELFF. The CDR3 region has the DNA TGTGCCAGCAGCTTAGAAATAGGCAGGGGAGCCGCCGGGGAGCTGTTTTTT.

The chain joins TRBV9 to TRBJ2-1, with a tentative D call TRBD1 (6 bases). V was trimmed by 0 bases and J by 3 bases, leaving 16 bases between them. The length of the CDR3 is 17 residues. In germline, CDR1 is SGDLS, CDR2 YYNGEE. CDR3 nucleotide sequence: TGTGCCAGCAGCGTAGGTGTTGGGGGACACCTCTACAATGAGCAGTTCTTC. Protein: CASSVGVGGHLYNEQFF.

This rearrangement joins TRBV24-1 to TRBJ2-7; 11 nucleotides match TRBD1. CDR1 is KGHDR, CDR2 SFDVKD, per germline. The junction had 0 bases not matched to a gene; V was cut back by 3 bases and J by 6 bases. The CDR3 sequence is 13 residues long. CDR3 region: CATSDGQGAEQYF. CDR3 nucleotides: TGTGCCACCAGTGATGGACAGGGGGCCGAGCAGTACTTC.

This chain joins TRBV9 and TRBJ1-2, with 7 bases identical to TRBD1. V shed 2 bases and J 8 bases; nucleotides not matched to a gene: 12. CDR3 length equals 15 residues. Germline V gene sequence: CDR1 SGDLS, CDR2 YYNGEE. Written as DNA, the CDR3 is TGTGCCAGCAGCGTTTCACAGGGGACCGTGGGCGGCTACACCTTC. This translates into CASSVSQGTVGGYTF.

The V gene is TRBV5-4, the J gene TRBJ2-7, with a possible D match to TRBD1 (5 bases). V gave up 0 bases and J gave up 5 bases, with 9 bases separating them. Germline V CDR1 and CDR2: SGHNT, YYREEE (reference sequence). The CDR3 loop spans 13 amino acids. For the CDR3, the DNA is TGTGCCAGCAGCTTGGCGTCAGGGAACGAGCAGTACTTC. This encodes CASSLASGNEQYF.

The rearrangement links TRBV7-8 to TRBJ1-2, with 9 bases matching TRBD1. Trimming took 5 bases from V and 6 from J; bases not matched to a gene: 7. Per the germline V gene, CDR1 is SGHVS and CDR2 is FQNEAQ. The CDR3 is 14 residues long. CDR3 bases: TGTGCCAGCAGCCCGGGTACAGGGGGCCATGGCTACACCTTC. It specifies CASSPGTGGHGYTF.

For this clone: A read error may explain this, as a much larger clone is one base away. The chain combines TRBV11-2 with TRBJ1-1; D gene ambiguous. Germline CDR1 reads SGHAT; CDR2 reads FQNNGV. Trimming removed 1 base at V and 6 bases at J, with 6 bases between. This CDR3 has 12 amino acids. CDR3 DNA: TGTGCCAGCAGCTTAGCCGGGGCTGAAGCTTTCTTT. It translates to CASSLAGAEAFF.

The chain couples TRBV2 to TRBJ1-3, with 7 bases aligning to TRBD1. The CDR3 is 14 amino acids. CDR1 is SNHLY, CDR2 FYNNEI, per germline. V was clipped by 6 bases and J by 0 bases; unmatched bases: 2. The CDR3 loop reads CASRTGFSGNTIYF. The DNA of the CDR3 is TGTGCCAGCAGGACAGGGTTCTCTGGAAACACCATATATTTT. The full variable domain, rest sourced from reference TRBV2 and TRBJ1-3, is EPEVTQTPSHQVTQMGQEVILRCVPISNHLYFYWYRQILGQKVEFLVSFYNNEISEKSEIFDDQFSVERPDGSNFTLKIRSTKLEDSAMYFCASRTGFSGNTIYFGEGSWLTVV.

The chain links TRBV11-2 to TRBJ2-1, with 9 bases matching TRBD1. With V trimmed by 5 bases and J by 6 bases, 8 bases remained unmatched. CDR3 length: 15 residues. Germline V gene lookup returns CDR1 SGHAT and CDR2 FQNNGV. Here the CDR3 reads CASSPRGTGINEQFF. CDR3 bases: TGTGCCAGCAGCCCAAGGGGGACAGGGATCAATGAGCAGTTCTTC.